The present TCR beta chain was sequenced within a study of response to subunit inactivated influenza vaccine. Study conclusions and caveats: The study's authors posited that every seasonal influenza vaccination enlists few new T cells.

The CDR3 loop spans 14 amino acids. Germline values: CDR1 SGHDT, CDR2 YYEEEE. The V gene lost 0 bases and the J gene lost 7 bases, with 11 bases spanning the gap. TCRdb re-called the RT-PCR reads through MiXCR, storing one row per CDR3 protein. The table shows 500,000 to 650,000 distinct CDR3 sequences, with 7.6% occurring only once. This clonotype has just a few counts. What it binds is not known. The material was PBMCs from blood, obtained roughly 24 months after vaccination. The chain is built from TRBV5-6 and TRBJ2-4; TRBD1 might be the D (5 bases). The receptor was derived from a man between 50 and 75 years old who received an inactivated influenza vaccine. CDR3 region: CASSLGRPGNIQYF. Here the CDR3 DNA reads TGTGCCAGCAGCTTGGGGCGACCAGGGAACATTCAGTACTTC.